This TCR beta chain originates from a study of brain T cells in children with intractable seizures. V lost 6 bases and J lost 8, with 10 bases in between. Germline assignment: CDR1 MDHEN and CDR2 SYDVKM. The length of the CDR3 is 11 residues. Sequencing was limited to surgery cases with top T cell transcript signatures in brain tissue. Data came from immunoSEQ multiplex PCR; TCRdb stores just in-frame clones and leaves some out. The table lists some 76,000 clones, about 92% of them singletons. The gene calls are TRBV28 and TRBJ1-1, with D unclear. Material: peripheral blood, obtained at surgery. This receptor was obtained from a boy less than two years old with tuberous sclerosis and intractable seizures. The CDR3 DNA sequence: TGTGCCAGCAGCCGGACGGCCGAAGCTTTCTTT. It specifies CASSRTAEAFF.